This T cell receptor beta chain appears in the sequencing data of a study of regulatory T cells in long-lasting Graves disease. Points from the study as a whole: Persistent Graves' patients showed a TCR diversity that was lower than that of newly diagnosed ones. There were preferences for TRBV28, TRBJ1-2 and TRBJ2-5 in persistent disease.

Time point specified: newly diagnosed GD, antithyroid drugs for less than 3 months. Scientists built the TCR library using RNA that was extracted from PBMCs. Graves' disease was diagnosed by American Thyroid Association guidelines. As a group, patients came from one endocrinology department in Xi'an, China. Arm-PCR of CDR3 regions and iRepertoire HTBI primers were used to build TCR beta libraries. TCRdb redid the calling of the multiplex PCR reads with MiXCR, one entry per CDR3 protein. The data show approximately 400,000 distinct CDR3 sequences, with 15% seen just once and about a fifth held by the top ten. This clonotype was found many times. What it binds is unknown. From germline, CDR1 is LNHDA and CDR2 SQIVND (reference sequence). Trimming shortened V by 9 bases and J by 0 bases, and 15 bases separated the two germline ends. The CDR3 covers 15 residues.

The receptor's source is a female donor with Graves disease. This sample comprised peripheral blood mononuclear cells (PBMCs), obtained at new diagnosis, from a patient treated with antithyroid drugs. The V gene is TRBV19, the J gene TRBJ1-5, with D hard to call. DNA of the CDR3: TGTGCCAGCTATTTAGGACGTAATAGCAATCAGCCCCAGCATTTT. Translating it yields CASYLGRNSNQPQHF.